A selection of T cell receptor beta chains follows, all from one sample in a study of CD8 T cells in Susac syndrome. Using its own MiXCR run on the immunoSEQ multiplex PCR reads, TCRdb lists one record per CDR3 protein. Of a few hundred thousand distinct CDR3 sequences in the sample, roughly 85% were seen once. Sequenced input: CD8+ T cells from PBMCs. These receptors were taken from a human donor with multiple sclerosis. Both conserved end residues are part of each CDR3. D genes are given only for firm matches. Part of the rows lack a size; the others show once, few, many or a class for expanded clones.

V	D	J	size	CDR3	DNA
TRBV6-1	-	TRBJ1-1	-	CASRYGTAATTEAFF	TGTGCCAGCAGATACGGGACGGCGGCAACCACTGAAGCTTTCTTT
TRBV27	-	TRBJ1-2	-	CASSFSVFYGYTF	TGTGCCAGCAGTTTTTCGGTTTTCTATGGCTACACCTTC
TRBV12-5	TRBD1	TRBJ1-1	-	CASGPGQGANTEAFF	TGTGCTAGTGGTCCTGGACAGGGGGCGAACACTGAAGCTTTCTTT
TRBV6-5	TRBD1	TRBJ1-2	-	CASSLGTGGRSCTF	TGTGCCAGCAGCCTCGGGACAGGGGGCCGGTCGTGCACCTTC
TRBV28	-	TRBJ2-7	-	CASVLHGETYEQYF	TGTGCCAGCGTTCTCCACGGGGAGACCTACGAGCAGTACTTC
TRBV24-1	-	TRBJ1-2	-	CATSDFNAGYGYTF	TGTGCCACCAGTGATTTCAACGCCGGCTATGGCTACACCTTC
TRBV12-3/TRBV12-4	TRBD1	TRBJ1-2	-	CASSLRTGGTGGTYGYTF	TGTGCCAGCAGTCTGAGGACTGGTGGGACAGGAGGTACCTATGGCTACACCTTC
TRBV4-3	-	TRBJ1-5	once	CASSQDKGGNQPQHF	TGCGCCAGCAGCCAAGACAAGGGGGGTAATCAGCCCCAGCATTTT
TRBV7-9	-	TRBJ1-4	-	CASSLGQMNEKLFF	TGTGCCAGCAGCTTAGGTCAGATGAATGAAAAACTGTTTTTT
TRBV10-3	TRBD2	TRBJ2-2	-	CAISEGTSGTVNTGELFF	TGTGCCATCAGTGAGGGGACTAGCGGTACCGTGAACACCGGGGAGCTGTTTTTT
TRBV4-3	-	TRBJ1-1	-	CASSQYMNTEAFF	TGCGCCAGCAGCCAATACATGAACACTGAAGCTTTCTTT
TRBV13	-	TRBJ2-1	-	CASSLISGEQFF	TGTGCCAGCAGCTTAATCTCGGGTGAGCAGTTCTTC
TRBV6-5	TRBD1	TRBJ2-5	-	CASSYLGQGFEETQYF	TGTGCCAGCAGTTACTTAGGACAGGGGTTCGAAGAGACCCAGTACTTC
TRBV5-6	TRBD1	TRBJ2-7	few	CASSLGTGRYEQYF	TGTGCCAGCAGCCTTGGGACAGGGCGCTACGAGCAGTACTTC
TRBV20-1	-	TRBJ2-7	-	CSARGVAREVPLSYEQYF	TGCAGTGCAAGGGGGGTAGCGCGCGAGGTCCCCCTCTCCTACGAGCAGTACTTC
TRBV12-3/TRBV12-4	-	TRBJ2-1	-	CASSPPRAREQFF	TGTGCCAGCAGTCCCCCCCGCGCCAGAGAGCAGTTCTTC
TRBV6-2/TRBV6-3	TRBD1	TRBJ1-5	-	CASSYDRDRGNQPQHF	TGTGCCAGCAGTTATGACCGGGACAGGGGCAATCAGCCCCAGCATTTT
TRBV6-5	-	TRBJ2-3	-	CASSPGLPKDTQYF	TGTGCCAGCAGTCCAGGGCTCCCTAAGGATACGCAGTATTTT
TRBV4-3	TRBD2	TRBJ2-3	-	CASSQDRTSVGTDTQYF	TGCGCCAGCAGCCAAGATCGCACTAGCGTCGGCACAGATACGCAGTATTTT
TRBV27	TRBD1	TRBJ1-2	-	CASSPYQGAKVGYTF	TGTGCCAGCAGCCCGTACCAGGGGGCGAAAGTGGGCTACACCTTC
TRBV19	-	TRBJ1-2	-	CASTPLEGEGYTF	TGTGCCAGTACCCCGCTTGAGGGAGAGGGCTACACCTTC
TRBV5-6	-	TRBJ1-5	-	CASSTSSPHQPQHF	TGTGCCAGCAGCACGAGCAGTCCCCATCAGCCCCAGCATTTT
TRBV25-1	-	TRBJ2-3	-	CASSEYLGGRGTDTQYF	TGTGCCAGCAGTGAATATCTCGGCGGCCGGGGCACAGATACGCAGTATTTT
TRBV19	TRBD1	TRBJ2-1	-	CASSGTGGNEQFF	TGTGCCAGTAGTGGGACAGGGGGGAATGAGCAGTTCTTC
TRBV5-5	TRBD1	TRBJ1-1	-	CASSAYRQGANTEAFF	TGTGCCAGCAGCGCTTACAGACAGGGGGCAAACACTGAAGCTTTCTTT
TRBV28	-	TRBJ2-7	once	CASSLSPGLHSYEQYF	TGTGCCAGCAGTTTATCCCCGGGACTCCACTCCTACGAGCAGTACTTC
TRBV19	-	TRBJ2-5	-	CASSITSGPYQETQYF	TGTGCCAGTAGTATTACGTCAGGGCCGTACCAAGAGACCCAGTACTTC
TRBV7-8	-	TRBJ1-4	-	CASSEAGINEKLFF	TGTGCCAGCAGCGAGGCGGGAATTAATGAAAAACTGTTTTTT
TRBV12-3/TRBV12-4	TRBD2	TRBJ2-1	-	CASRPGSSGSSYNEQFF	TGTGCCAGCCGGCCGGGGAGTAGCGGGAGCTCCTACAATGAGCAGTTCTTC
TRBV3-1	TRBD2	TRBJ2-1	once	CASSQERLAGGAYNEQFF	TGTGCCAGCAGCCAAGAACGTCTAGCGGGAGGAGCCTACAATGAGCAGTTCTTC
TRBV28	-	TRBJ2-7	-	CASRLPGGELTYEQYF	TGTGCCAGCAGATTGCCAGGAGGCGAACTTACCTACGAGCAGTACTTC
TRBV7-9	TRBD1	TRBJ1-1	once	CASSLIDRVSTEAFF	TGTGCCAGCAGCTTGATCGACAGGGTGAGCACTGAAGCTTTCTTT
TRBV20-1	TRBD1	TRBJ2-7	few	CSAGQGLGVIYEQYF	TGCAGTGCTGGACAGGGTCTTGGGGTAATCTACGAGCAGTACTTC
TRBV29-1	-	TRBJ2-7	-	CSVYQANSYEQYF	TGCAGCGTGTACCAGGCTAACTCCTACGAGCAGTACTTC
TRBV27	-	TRBJ2-1	-	CASSLDAGGNNEQFF	TGTGCCAGCAGTTTAGACGCAGGTGGAAACAATGAGCAGTTCTTC
TRBV28	TRBD1	TRBJ2-7	-	CASSLILSDRAIYEQYF	TGTGCCAGCAGTTTAATCCTTAGCGACAGGGCCATCTACGAGCAGTACTTC
TRBV11-2	TRBD1	TRBJ1-5	-	CASSLDHPLPWDRGRSQPQHF	TGTGCCAGCAGCTTAGATCACCCCCTCCCGTGGGACAGGGGGCGAAGTCAGCCCCAGCATTTT
TRBV20-1	-	TRBJ2-2	-	CSARDLAVGGPRGELFF	TGCAGTGCTAGAGATCTGGCAGTTGGGGGCCCGCGCGGGGAGCTGTTTTTT
TRBV27	-	TRBJ2-3	-	CASSLIGAASTDTQYF	TGTGCCAGCAGCCTCATTGGGGCCGCTAGCACAGATACGCAGTATTTT
TRBV9	TRBD2	TRBJ2-7	-	CASSVEGTSGSGTYEQYF	TGTGCCAGCAGCGTAGAAGGGACTAGCGGGAGTGGGACCTACGAGCAGTACTTC
TRBV10-3	TRBD2	TRBJ2-1	-	CAISGERDDNEQFF	TGTGCCATCAGTGGGGAGCGGGACGACAATGAGCAGTTCTTC
TRBV27	-	TRBJ2-1	-	CASSSTGHNEQFF	TGTGCCAGCAGCTCGACAGGCCACAATGAGCAGTTCTTC
TRBV28	-	TRBJ1-3	few	CASTIPGSGNTIYF	TGTGCCAGCACTATACCAGGGTCTGGAAACACCATATATTTT
TRBV19	-	TRBJ1-4	-	CATNPQSPGRREKLFF	TGTGCCACCAATCCCCAATCACCGGGAAGAAGGGAAAAACTGTTTTTT
TRBV15	-	TRBJ1-1	once	CATKGFTEAFF	TGTGCCACCAAGGGCTTCACTGAAGCTTTCTTT
TRBV5-6	-	TRBJ1-1	-	CASSLAMEGEAFF	TGTGCCAGCAGCTTGGCCATGGAGGGAGAGGCTTTCTTT
TRBV27	-	TRBJ2-1	-	CASSLDANSYNEQFF	TGTGCCAGCAGTTTAGATGCGAATTCCTACAATGAGCAGTTCTTC
TRBV5-4	-	TRBJ2-1	-	CASSAVQGSGEQFF	TGTGCCAGCAGCGCGGTTCAGGGATCAGGTGAGCAGTTCTTC
TRBV28	-	TRBJ2-2	-	CASSFGGSNTGELFF	TGTGCCAGCAGTTTTGGCGGGTCGAACACCGGGGAGCTGTTTTTT
TRBV7-9	TRBD1	TRBJ1-1	-	CASSLTDRPYPEAFF	TGTGCCAGCAGCTTAACGGACAGGCCCTACCCTGAAGCTTTCTTT
TRBV28	-	TRBJ2-5	-	CASSFFRVVESQETQYF	TGTGCCAGCAGTTTCTTTCGAGTTGTTGAGTCACAAGAGACCCAGTACTTC
TRBV27	TRBD1	TRBJ2-7	once	CASGDRAAYEQYF	TGTGCCAGCGGCGACAGGGCCGCCTACGAGCAGTACTTC
TRBV24-1	-	TRBJ1-1	-	CATPPGPLGHGEAFF	TGTGCCACCCCCCCGGGTCCCCTCGGTCATGGTGAAGCTTTCTTT